These T cell receptor beta chains were read from a single sample in a study of a mutant IDH1 vaccine in newly diagnosed glioma. Sequencing used immunoSEQ multiplex PCR; TCRdb keeps in-frame clones, though not all of them. The repertoire holds roughly 110,000 clones, with 85% to 90% as singletons. Antigens of these TCRs are unknown. The material sequenced was PBMCs, taken from a glioma patient whose treatment included an IDH1 peptide vaccine. These receptors all stem from a woman aged 45-59 years with glioma. CDR3s include the opening cysteine and the closing phenylalanine or tryptophan. The D gene is left open where the match is weak. A clone size is listed for some rows: how often the clone was seen (once, few, many), or a class if it is expanded.

D gene	clone size	J gene	V gene	CDR3 length	CDR3 protein	CDR3 DNA
TRBD2	NA	TRBJ2-1	TRBV28	15	CASSTPSGRVYEQFF	TGTGCCAGCAGTACCCCTAGCGGGAGGGTTTATGAGCAGTTCTTC
TRBD2	NA	TRBJ2-2	TRBV6-6	16	CASSRLAGGNTGELFF	TGTGCCAGCAGTCGCCTAGCGGGAGGTAACACCGGGGAGCTGTTTTTT
NA	NA	TRBJ2-7	TRBV6-5	14	CASSYLNRRYEQYF	TGTGCCAGCAGTTACCTTAACAGGCGCTACGAGCAGTACTTC
NA	NA	TRBJ1-1	TRBV7-2	13	CASSTGPNTEAFF	TGTGCCAGCAGCACCGGTCCTAACACTGAAGCTTTCTTT
TRBD1	NA	TRBJ2-7	TRBV6-5	12	CASTPQGYEQYF	TGTGCCAGCACCCCACAGGGGTATGAGCAGTACTTC
TRBD1	NA	TRBJ2-5	TRBV5-5	15	CASSPGQGAAETQYF	TGTGCCAGCAGCCCGGGACAGGGGGCCGCAGAGACCCAGTACTTC
NA	NA	TRBJ1-4	TRBV7-6	16	CASSLGVGEKGEKLFF	TGTGCCAGCAGCTTAGGTGTTGGAGAGAAAGGGGAAAAACTGTTTTTT
NA	NA	TRBJ2-7	TRBV5-8	14	CASSTRDLNYEQYF	TGTGCCAGCAGCACACGGGACCTCAACTACGAGCAGTACTTC
NA	NA	TRBJ2-7	TRBV7-8	13	CASSSGLTYEQYF	TGTGCCAGCAGCTCCGGACTGACCTACGAGCAGTACTTC
NA	NA	TRBJ2-3	TRBV2	12	CASSDGSDTQYF	TGTGCCAGCAGTGATGGTTCAGATACGCAGTATTTT
NA	NA	TRBJ2-3	TRBV6-5	15	CASSRRPRSTDTQYF	TGTGCCAGCAGTCGAAGACCCAGAAGCACAGATACGCAGTATTTT
NA	NA	TRBJ2-7	TRBV7-6	12	CASSSVSYEQYF	TGTGCCAGCAGCTCGGTTTCCTACGAGCAGTACTTC
NA	NA	TRBJ1-6	TRBV9	15	CASSPDGSGVSPLHF	TGTGCCAGCAGCCCCGACGGGTCGGGGGTTTCACCCCTCCACTTT
NA	NA	TRBJ2-5	TRBV9	14	CASSVGVREETQYF	TGTGCCAGCAGCGTAGGCGTCAGGGAAGAGACCCAGTACTTC
NA	NA	TRBJ2-7	TRBV29-1	12	CSVGQGGYEQYF	TGCAGCGTTGGGCAGGGCGGCTACGAGCAGTACTTC
NA	NA	TRBJ2-3	TRBV11-3	14	CASSPGTFTDTQYF	TGTGCCAGCAGCCCAGGGACCTTCACAGATACGCAGTATTTT
NA	NA	TRBJ2-3	TRBV10-3	15	CAISGDGRRTDTQYF	TGTGCCATCAGTGGTGATGGGCGACGCACAGATACGCAGTATTTT
TRBD1	NA	TRBJ2-7	TRBV19	14	CASRTPTGPYEQYF	TGTGCCAGTAGAACGCCGACAGGGCCCTACGAGCAGTACTTC
NA	once	TRBJ1-5	TRBV28	12	CASSLGRQPQHF	TGTGCCAGCAGTTTGGGGAGGCAGCCCCAGCATTTT
NA	NA	TRBJ2-5	TRBV5-8	15	CASSYPLGGQETQYF	TGTGCCAGCAGCTACCCCCTAGGGGGACAAGAGACCCAGTACTTC
NA	once	TRBJ2-1	TRBV29-1	14	CSVVGRDTYNEQFF	TGCAGCGTTGTCGGTAGGGACACCTACAATGAGCAGTTCTTC
NA	NA	TRBJ2-5	TRBV10-3	13	CAISAGRQETQYF	TGTGCCATCAGTGCGGGACGGCAAGAGACCCAGTACTTC
TRBD2	NA	TRBJ2-7	TRBV4-1	17	CASSQEASGRAGSEQYF	TGCGCCAGCAGCCAAGAGGCTAGCGGGAGGGCCGGGTCCGAGCAGTACTTC
TRBD2	few	TRBJ2-1	TRBV28	16	CASSPLAESSYNEQFF	TGTGCCAGCAGTCCCCTAGCGGAGAGCTCCTACAATGAGCAGTTCTTC
NA	NA	TRBJ2-2	TRBV5-1	15	CASSWAGTNTGELFF	TGCGCCAGCAGCTGGGCAGGGACCAACACCGGGGAGCTGTTTTTT
TRBD1	NA	TRBJ2-7	TRBV2	15	CASSLDRQISYEQYF	TGTGCCAGCAGTTTGGACAGGCAGATCTCCTACGAGCAGTACTTC
TRBD2	NA	TRBJ2-7	TRBV19	17	CASSSRSSGRAGYEQYF	TGTGCCAGTTCCAGCAGGTCTAGCGGGAGGGCAGGCTACGAGCAGTACTTC
NA	NA	TRBJ2-7	TRBV11-2	14	CASSFQTGHYEQYF	TGTGCCAGCAGCTTCCAGACGGGGCACTACGAGCAGTACTTC
TRBD2	NA	TRBJ2-2	TRBV7-9	16	CASSLRSGGPTGELFF	TGTGCCAGCAGCTTAAGATCGGGAGGGCCTACCGGGGAGCTGTTTTTT
NA	NA	TRBJ2-1	TRBV19	15	CASRERRDSYNEQFF	TGTGCCAGTAGAGAGCGGAGGGACTCCTACAATGAGCAGTTCTTC
NA	NA	TRBJ1-2	TRBV2	15	CASSVTLLTTYGYTF	TGTGCCAGCAGTGTAACACTCCTGACGACTTATGGCTACACCTTC
NA	NA	TRBJ1-2	TRBV6-1	13	CASSARANYGYTF	TGTGCCAGCAGTGCGAGGGCTAACTATGGCTACACCTTC
NA	NA	TRBJ2-1	TRBV7-9	14	CASSFRLGNNEQFF	TGTGCCAGCAGCTTTCGGTTGGGGAACAATGAGCAGTTCTTC
TRBD2	once	TRBJ2-6	TRBV5-4	18	CASTWGTSAYSGANVLTF	TGTGCCAGCACCTGGGGGACTAGCGCTTACTCTGGGGCCAACGTCCTGACTTTC
TRBD2	NA	TRBJ2-1	TRBV19	15	CASSIWASGLNEQFF	TGTGCCAGTAGTATCTGGGCTAGCGGGCTTAATGAGCAGTTCTTC
TRBD1	NA	TRBJ1-2	TRBV5-5	16	CASSPLDGQGVDGYTF	TGTGCCAGCAGCCCACTGGACGGACAGGGGGTTGATGGCTACACCTTC
NA	NA	TRBJ2-2	TRBV5-1	14	CASSFLGGAGELFF	TGCGCCAGCAGCTTCCTAGGGGGGGCCGGGGAGCTGTTTTTT
TRBD1	few	TRBJ1-6	TRBV19	13	CASSIGTGGPLHF	TGTGCCAGTAGTATAGGGACAGGGGGACCCCTCCACTTT
TRBD1	once	TRBJ2-5	TRBV28	15	CASSFRSDRQETQYF	TGTGCCAGCAGTTTCCGCTCGGACAGGCAAGAGACCCAGTACTTC
NA	NA	TRBJ1-1	TRBV29-1	12	CSVEGERTEAFF	TGCAGCGTTGAAGGGGAGCGGACTGAAGCTTTCTTT
NA	NA	TRBJ1-3	TRBV29-1	14	CSVVQQGSGNTIYF	TGCAGCGTTGTTCAACAGGGATCTGGAAACACCATATATTTT
NA	NA	TRBJ2-2	TRBV11-3	13	CASSLGGTGELFF	TGTGCCAGCAGCTTGGGGGGAACCGGGGAGCTGTTTTTT
TRBD2	NA	TRBJ2-3	TRBV9	15	CASSVGGSGTDTQYF	TGTGCCAGCAGCGTAGGCGGGAGTGGCACAGATACGCAGTATTTT
NA	NA	TRBJ2-7	TRBV23-1	16	CASSQSSRAGPYEQYF	TGCGCCAGCAGTCAATCGTCTAGAGCGGGCCCCTACGAGCAGTACTTC
TRBD2	few	TRBJ2-2	TRBV9	16	CASSVVAGEYTGELFF	TGTGCCAGCAGCGTAGTAGCGGGAGAATACACCGGGGAGCTGTTTTTT
NA	NA	TRBJ2-3	TRBV19	13	CASRTSSTDTQYF	TGTGCCAGTAGGACTAGTTCCACAGATACGCAGTATTTT
TRBD2	NA	TRBJ2-2	TRBV5-1	14	CASTTRGGTGELFF	TGCGCCAGCACAACCCGGGGGGGCACCGGGGAGCTGTTTTTT
NA	NA	TRBJ2-7	TRBV28	14	CASSLRSRGAEQYF	TGTGCCAGCAGTTTAAGGAGCCGGGGGGCCGAGCAGTACTTC
NA	once	TRBJ2-7	TRBV9	14	CASSVGQRPYEQYF	TGTGCCAGCAGCGTAGGTCAGAGACCCTACGAGCAGTACTTC
NA	NA	TRBJ1-1	TRBV7-9	16	CASRYSVGYMNTEAFF	TGTGCCAGCAGGTACAGTGTGGGCTATATGAACACTGAAGCTTTCTTT
TRBD2	NA	TRBJ2-3	TRBV30	15	CAWSVGGRFTDTQYF	TGTGCCTGGAGCGTCGGCGGGAGATTCACAGATACGCAGTATTTT
NA	NA	TRBJ2-7	TRBV10-3	12	CATAHGSYEQYF	TGTGCCACCGCCCACGGATCCTACGAGCAGTACTTC
TRBD2	NA	TRBJ2-7	TRBV19	15	CASSTASGQGYEQYF	TGTGCCAGTAGTACCGCTAGCGGGCAGGGCTACGAGCAGTACTTC
TRBD1	NA	TRBJ2-1	TRBV18	14	CASSQPNPGGEQFF	TGTGCCAGCTCACAACCTAACCCAGGGGGTGAGCAGTTCTTC
TRBD2	NA	TRBJ2-3	TRBV6-6	16	CASSYRTSGSTDTQYF	TGTGCCAGCAGTTACAGGACTAGCGGGAGCACAGATACGCAGTATTTT
NA	NA	TRBJ2-4	TRBV15	11	CATSRDGYWNF	TGTGCCACCAGCAGAGATGGGTATTGGAACTTC
NA	NA	TRBJ1-3	TRBV28	14	CASSFLRGGNTIYF	TGTGCCAGCAGTTTTCTGAGAGGGGGAAACACCATATATTTT
TRBD2	NA	TRBJ2-3	TRBV7-3	16	CASSLTGTSETDTQYF	TGTGCCAGCAGCCTTACCGGGACTAGCGAGACAGATACGCAGTATTTT
NA	once	TRBJ2-2	TRBV30	13	CAWSVTLTGELFF	TGTGCCTGGAGTGTAACCCTAACCGGGGAGCTGTTTTTT